This T cell receptor (beta chain) was identified during a study of blood T cell repertoires in COVID-19. Study in general: T cells, B-cell-depleted T cells, or PBMCs supplied cDNA or gDNA.

In the original processing: Nucleated cell counts were estimated from reference gene primer amplification. Repertoires were generated with immunoSEQ multiplex PCR, while TCRdb's copy carries only in-frame clones and drops some. V and J calls and clone size are those listed in that table; D and trimming were worked out from the DNA. Among some 60,000 clones listed, 80% were seen once. Germline V lookup: CDR1 LNHDA, CDR2 SQIVND (reference sequence). Between the trimmed V and J ends, which lost 7 bases and 5 bases, there was a span of 12 bases. This CDR3 contains 13 residues. What was sequenced was peripheral blood. The sequence was obtained from a man aged 55 to 70 with acute or convalescent COVID-19. The chain couples TRBV19 to TRBJ1-5; D remains unclear. The CDR3 nucleotides are TGTGCCAGTACCGAACGGAGGGATCAGCCCCAGCATTTT. Protein: CASTERRDQPQHF.